The 21 T cell receptor beta chains listed next were all sequenced from one sample in a study of T cells after yellow fever vaccination. Each CDR3 protein is one row after TCRdb ran MiXCR on the 5' RACE reads. The profile shows around 590,000 distinct CDR3 sequences, 9% to 15% of them singletons. This material consisted of PBMCs, taken on the day of the yellow fever booster vaccination. The receptors were sampled from a man younger than 40 who received the YFV17D yellow fever vaccine.

In its sample, this clonotype was seen many times. V usage is TRBV11-2 and J usage is TRBJ2-1; 13 bases are shared with TRBD2. The CDR3 covers 15 residues. The V gene's germline CDR1 is SGHAT and CDR2 FQNNGV. The ends lost 5 bases at V and 8 bases at J; junction bases unmatched: 6. In DNA, the CDR3 is TGTGCCAGCAGCCCAGGACTAGCGGGAGATGATGAGCAGTTCTTC. It is translated as CASSPGLAGDDEQFF.

This clonotype was seen a handful of times. V and J are TRBV5-1 and TRBJ2-3; D tentatively fits TRBD1 or TRBD2 (5 bases each). The CDR3 runs 15 residues. Trimming stripped 2 bases from V and 4 bases from J, with 14 bases between. Germline V lookup: CDR1 SGHRS, CDR2 YFSETQ. DNA of the CDR3: TGCGCCAGCAGCTTTTCAGGGAGTAGGGCAGATACGCAGTATTTT. Encoded protein: CASSFSGSRADTQYF.

The gene calls are TRBV3-1 and TRBJ2-5, with a weak D call TRBD2 (6 bases). The germline V gene has CDR1 LGHDT and CDR2 YNNKEL (reference sequence). The CDR3 runs 17 residues. The V end lost 1 base, the J end lost 5 bases, and 20 bases lay between the germline ends. The CDR3 bases are TGTGCCAGCAGCCAAGTTGGACATCGAAGAGCGGGTGAGACCCAGTACTTC. Translating gives CASSQVGHRRAGETQYF.

This clonotype has a handful of counts. The rearrangement uses TRBV7-8 and TRBJ1-6; D ambiguous. The length of the CDR3 is 16 residues. Between the trimmed V and J ends, which lost 1 base and 5 bases, there was a span of 12 bases. CDR1 and CDR2 (germline): SGHVS, FQNEAQ. In DNA, the CDR3 is TGTGCCAGCAGCTTAGGCGGAGCCTACAATAATTCACCCCTCCACTTT. Protein sequence: CASSLGGAYNNSPLHF.

This clonotype appeared many times. This chain connects TRBV4-2 to TRBJ2-1; 7 nucleotides line up with TRBD2. The CDR3 is 19 residues long. In germline, CDR1 is LGHNA, CDR2 YNFKEQ. The trim removed 5 bases at V and 0 bases at J, leaving 16 bases unmatched. CDR3 DNA: TGTGCCAGCAGCACCCTCCCAACGACGGCTAGCGGCTCCTACAATGAGCAGTTCTTC. Encoded protein: CASSTLPTTASGSYNEQFF.

This clonotype has only a few counts. V is TRBV25-1 and J is TRBJ2-1; 9 bases map to TRBD2. Germline CDR1 reads MGHDK; CDR2 reads SYGVNS. The trim removed 6 bases at V and 5 bases at J, leaving 11 bases unmatched. The CDR3 has 16 amino acids. The CDR3 DNA follows: TGTGCCAGCAGGGAGAGCTTGACTAGCGGCAACAATGAGCAGTTCTTC. This gives the protein CASRESLTSGNNEQFF.

The V and J genes are TRBV5-5 and TRBJ2-7; D possibly corresponds to TRBD2 (6 bases). Germline CDR1 is SGHKS and CDR2 is YYEKEE (reference sequence). Between the trimmed V and J ends, which lost 6 bases and 3 bases, there was a span of 19 bases. The CDR3 is 15 amino acids. The chain's CDR3 is CASTSGHGGVYEQYF. CDR3 in DNA: TGTGCCAGCACCTCGGGTCACGGCGGGGTCTACGAGCAGTACTTC.

The chain combines TRBV20-1 with TRBJ1-4, with TRBD1 matching 8 bases. Germline-derived CDR1 and CDR2 are DFQATT and SNEGSKA (reference sequence). J gave up 7 bases and V 6 bases, and 4 bases lay outside the gene matches. The CDR3 spans 12 residues. The CDR3 spells CSARQGSEKLFF. CDR3 DNA sequence: TGCAGTGCGCGACAGGGGAGTGAAAAACTGTTTTTT.

This clonotype appeared many times. The gene calls are TRBV29-1 and TRBJ2-3; tentatively, D is TRBD1 (6 bases). This CDR3 has 11 amino acids. Trimming left V 7 bases short and J 4 bases short, with 9 bases between. In germline, CDR1 is SQVTM, CDR2 ANQGSEA. CDR3 protein: CSAHRADTQYF. The CDR3, as DNA: TGCAGCGCGCACAGGGCAGATACGCAGTATTTT.

This chain links TRBV7-3 with TRBJ2-1, with D perhaps TRBD1 (6 bases). The V end lost 5 bases, the J end lost 4 bases, and 12 bases lay between the germline ends. Per germline, CDR1 SGHTA and CDR2 FQGTGA. This CDR3 contains 14 residues. CDR3 sequence: CASSRGQFYNEQFF. DNA for the CDR3: TGTGCCAGCAGCCGTGGACAGTTTTACAATGAGCAGTTCTTC.

The gene calls are TRBV6-6 and TRBJ1-1; D is ambiguous. The CDR3 has 13 amino acids. CDR1 is MNHNY and CDR2 is SVGAGI in the germline V gene (reference sequence). Between the trimmed V and J ends, which lost 0 bases and 6 bases, there was a span of 8 bases. The CDR3 DNA sequence: TGTGCCAGCAGTTACTCGTTGTCCTCTGAAGCTTTCTTT. Translating it yields CASSYSLSSEAFF.

The rearrangement uses TRBV5-1 and TRBJ1-1; tentative D call: TRBD1 (5 bases). V shed 3 bases and J shed 5 bases, with 17 bases lying between them. The CDR3 extends over 15 amino acids. Germline CDR1 is SGHRS and CDR2 is YFSETQ. CDR3 region: CASSSRESGLTEAFF. The CDR3 DNA sequence: TGCGCCAGCAGCTCGCGGGAGTCAGGGTTGACTGAAGCTTTCTTT.

This chain connects TRBV14 to TRBJ2-3, with D unclear. Germline lookup yields CDR1 SGHDN and CDR2 FVKESK. Deletions cut 6 bases from V and 2 bases from J, with 12 bases between. CDR3 size: 14 residues. In DNA form, the CDR3 reads TGTGCCAGCAGTCAACTCCTGGCCACAGATACGCAGTATTTT. Translated: CASSQLLATDTQYF.

This clonotype was detected a few times. The V call is TRBV12-3 or TRBV12-4, the J call TRBJ2-5; D unclear. V lost 5 bases and J 5 bases, leaving 18 bases between the germline ends. The CDR3 is made up of 15 amino acids. For the CDR3, the DNA is TGTGCCAGCAGTCCCCCGTTTGGGGAACGGGAGACCCAGTACTTC. Translated, it gives CASSPPFGERETQYF.

This clonotype was counted many times. This chain connects TRBV5-1 to TRBJ1-1, with D uncertain. Trimming took 3 bases from V and 1 from J, leaving 4 bases between them. The CDR3 extends over 12 amino acids. CDR1 is SGHRS and CDR2 is YFSETQ in the germline V gene. The CDR3 sequence: CASSSGNTEAFF. CDR3 in DNA: TGCGCCAGCAGCTCAGGGAACACTGAAGCTTTCTTT.

This chain joins TRBV4-2 and TRBJ2-1; D might be TRBD1 or TRBD2, each matching 5 bases. Trimming removed 0 bases from V and 7 bases from J, with 16 bases in between. CDR1 LGHNA and CDR2 YNFKEQ come from the germline V gene. The CDR3 runs to 16 residues. This CDR3 is CASSQELRGSMNEQFF. CDR3 DNA: TGTGCCAGCAGCCAAGAGCTGAGGGGTAGTATGAATGAGCAGTTCTTC.

This clonotype was seen a few times. The chain uses TRBV29-1 and TRBJ2-7; 8 bases map to TRBD2. CDR1 is SQVTM, CDR2 ANQGSEA, per germline. V lost 2 bases to trimming and J lost 4 bases; unmatched junction nucleotides: 4. CDR3 length: 13 residues. DNA of the CDR3: TGCAGCGTTGAAAGCGGGAGAACGTACGAGCAGTACTTC. It translates to CSVESGRTYEQYF.

This clonotype was seen more than once but under ten times. The V and J genes are TRBV5-1 and TRBJ2-1; 7 nucleotides align to TRBD2. The CDR3 covers 16 residues. Germline-derived CDR1 and CDR2 are SGHRS and YFSETQ. Losses at the gene ends were 0 bases for V and 7 bases for J; bases not matched to a gene: 10. The CDR3 sequence: CASSLGGGSGWNEQFF. For the CDR3, the DNA is TGCGCCAGCAGCTTGGGAGGCGGGAGTGGTTGGAATGAGCAGTTCTTC. Full variable domain (remainder filled in from reference TRBV5-1 and TRBJ2-1): KAGVTQTPRYLIKTRGQQVTLSCSPISGHRSVSWYQQTPGQGLQFLFEYFSETQRNKGNFPGRFSGRQFSNSRSEMNVSTLELGDSALYLCASSLGGGSGWNEQFFGPGTRLTVL.

This clonotype was seen a handful of times. The rearrangement joins TRBV4-3 to TRBJ2-5; D is ambiguous. The CDR3 extends over 13 amino acids. The V gene lost 4 bases and the J gene lost 9 bases, with 15 bases spanning the gap. Germline loops: CDR1 LGHNA, CDR2 YSLEER. CDR3: CASSPDGTSAQYF. Here the CDR3 DNA reads TGCGCCAGCAGCCCGGACGGCACGAGTGCCCAGTACTTC.

The chain is built from TRBV5-4 and TRBJ1-1, with TRBD1 matching over 9 bases. The CDR3 is made up of 15 amino acids. Looked up from germline, CDR1 is SGHNT and CDR2 is YYREEE (reference sequence). Trimming removed 1 base from V and 4 bases from J; junction bases left unmatched: 5. CDR3 DNA: TGTGCCAGCAGCTTGTCGGGACAGGGTTTCACTGAAGCTTTCTTT. Translation: CASSLSGQGFTEAFF.

This clonotype was detected a few times. J is TRBJ2-1 and V is TRBV7-8; 9 nucleotides match TRBD2. Losses at the gene ends were 4 bases for V and 2 bases for J; bases not matched to a gene: 6. Germline loops: CDR1 SGHVS, CDR2 FQNEAQ. CDR3 size: 16 residues. CDR3 sequence reads: CASSSGGGRAYNEQFF. CDR3 nucleotide sequence: TGTGCCAGCAGCTCTGGTGGCGGGAGGGCCTACAATGAGCAGTTCTTC.